This TCR beta chain was captured in a study of CXCR3-negative and CXCR3-positive naive CD8 T cells. A word on this clonotype: Its cognate antigen is unknown.

UMI labels and 5' RACE were used to prepare the TRB cDNA libraries. TCRdb reworked the 5' RACE reads into one entry per CDR3 protein, no DNA. There are roughly 110,000 distinct CDR3 sequences in the sample, with roughly 0.38% held by the top ten. Germline loops: CDR1 SQVTM, CDR2 ANQGSEA. The CDR3 runs 14 residues. Study findings and constraints: CXCR3-positive naive cells carried more hydrophobic TRB CDR3s than CXCR3-negative ones. Comparably high diversity was seen in both naive subsets, and much lower diversity in memory CD8+ cells.

This rearrangement joins TRBV29-1 to TRBJ2-1; the D call from TCRdb, TRBD1, cannot be confirmed without DNA. The material sequenced was naive CXCR3+ CD8+ T cells from blood. Subset given: CD45RO-CCR7+CD27+CD95- naive CD8+ T cells expressing CXCR3 (TNR3+). This TCR came from a human donor in good health. Some clones in this sample may be carry-over from other donors' samples. The CDR3 spells CGVPASSYANEQFF.